The 32 T cell receptor beta chains below come from one sample, sequenced in a study of long-term antiretroviral therapy in people with HIV. A v3.0 immunoSEQ assay was performed at survey level. Method: immunoSEQ multiplex PCR; TCRdb's copy keeps in-frame clones and lacks some. The sample has over 25,000 clones; approximately 80% are singletons. The source material was unsorted PBMCs, sampled almost 2.9 years after starting antiretroviral therapy. The receptor set was obtained from a man aged 25-45 years with HIV.

This clone was observed a handful of times. This chain uses TRBV5-1 with TRBJ1-2, with 9 bases identical to TRBD1. V shed 4 bases, J shed 8 bases, and the junction held 18 bases outside the gene matches. From germline, CDR1 is SGHRS and CDR2 YFSETQ. The CDR3 covers 17 residues. The CDR3 nucleotides are TGCGCCAGCAGCCTGAACTCCGGACAGGGGCCGATGAGGGGCTACACCTTC. Its translation is CASSLNSGQGPMRGYTF.

V usage is TRBV4-3 and J usage is TRBJ2-3; 11 bases fit TRBD2. The CDR3 has 19 residues. Germline CDR1 is LGHNA and CDR2 is YSLEER. The J segment lost 3 bases and the V segment lost 4 bases, leaving 15 bases of the junction unmatched. As DNA, the CDR3 is TGCGCCAGCAGCCCCCAAGGGCTAGCGGGAGGAGGCCCGACAGATACGCAGTATTTT. Protein: CASSPQGLAGGGPTDTQYF.

This chain links TRBV30 with TRBJ1-6, with TRBD1 matching over 9 bases. The V gene end was trimmed by 5 bases and the J gene end by 9 bases; junction bases not matched to a gene: 5. Germline V gene lookup returns CDR1 GTSNPN and CDR2 SVGIG (reference sequence). The CDR3 has 13 residues. The CDR3 reads CAWLGQGTSPLHF. The DNA of the CDR3 is TGTGCCTGGCTAGGACAGGGGACTTCACCCCTCCACTTT.

V usage is TRBV10-3 and J usage is TRBJ2-5; D remains unclear. Per germline, CDR1 ENHRY and CDR2 SYGVKD. There are 14 residues in the CDR3. Trimming took off 2 bases at V and 0 bases at J, with 7 bases between the two ends. The CDR3 loop is CAISEPADQETQYF. In nucleotides, the CDR3 is TGTGCCATCAGTGAGCCCGCCGACCAAGAGACCCAGTACTTC.

V and J are TRBV7-9 and TRBJ2-1; TRBD2 matches 15 bases. This CDR3 spans 17 amino acids. Germline lookup yields CDR1 SEHNR and CDR2 FQNEAQ (reference sequence). The V and J ends lost 1 base and 5 bases, in that order; junction bases with no gene match: 3. CDR3 coding DNA: TGTGCCAGCAGCTTAGGTGGACTAGCGGGGGGGAACAATGAGCAGTTCTTC. Residues: CASSLGGLAGGNNEQFF.

The chain combines TRBV28 with TRBJ2-3; D not resolved. Per germline, CDR1 MDHEN and CDR2 SYDVKM. The CDR3 sequence is 11 residues long. V was pared by 5 bases and J by 7 bases, with 7 bases between. CDR3 loop: CASSMDHTQYF. The CDR3 DNA follows: TGTGCCAGCAGTATGGATCATACGCAGTATTTT.

The chain joins TRBV14 to TRBJ1-5; D unclear. This CDR3 comprises 18 residues. Per germline, CDR1 SGHDN and CDR2 FVKESK. Trimming left V 0 bases short and J 3 bases short, with 18 bases between. In DNA form, the CDR3 reads TGTGCCAGCAGCCAAGATGAGGTCAGGACCCTTCTCAATCAGCCCCAGCATTTT. Translating it yields CASSQDEVRTLLNQPQHF.

The chain links TRBV27 to TRBJ2-7; 11 bases map to TRBD1. Germline CDR1 is MNHEY and CDR2 is SMNVEV (reference sequence). Trimming took 3 bases from V and 0 from J; bases not matched to a gene: 1. The length of the CDR3 is 15 residues. The CDR3 sequence: CASSLGTGGSYEQYF. CDR3 DNA sequence: TGTGCCAGCAGTTTGGGGACAGGGGGCTCCTACGAGCAGTACTTC.

V usage is TRBV5-1 and J usage is TRBJ2-3; 10 positions match TRBD2. In germline, CDR1 is SGHRS, CDR2 YFSETQ. This CDR3 contains 16 residues. Trimming cost V 4 bases and J 2 bases; bases outside gene matches: 7. CDR3: CASSAGSGGATDTQYF. In DNA, the CDR3 is TGCGCCAGCAGCGCGGGGAGCGGGGGGGCCACAGATACGCAGTATTTT.

By frequency in the sample, this clone is hyperexpanded (1% or more). The rearrangement uses TRBV28 and TRBJ2-2, with D possibly matching TRBD2 (6 bases). With 6 bases removed from V and 3 bases from J, the gap between germline ends came to 11 bases. The CDR3 covers 14 residues. CDR1 is MDHEN, CDR2 SYDVKM, per germline. CDR3 residues: CASRPRGYTGELFF. In DNA form, the CDR3 reads TGTGCCAGCAGACCTCGGGGGTACACCGGGGAGCTGTTTTTT.

The genes are TRBV19 and TRBJ1-5; 7 nucleotides align to TRBD1. In germline, CDR1 is LNHDA, CDR2 SQIVND (reference sequence). This CDR3 has 17 amino acids. The V gene end was trimmed by 1 base and the J gene end by 0 bases; junction bases not matched to a gene: 6. The chain's CDR3 is CASSIGLTGVSNQPQHF. For the CDR3, the DNA is TGTGCCAGTAGTATAGGCCTAACAGGGGTTAGCAATCAGCCCCAGCATTTT.

The V call is TRBV5-1, the J call TRBJ1-3; 7 bases are shared with TRBD1. This CDR3 spans 15 amino acids. Germline CDR1 is SGHRS and CDR2 is YFSETQ. V was pared by 4 bases and J by 1 base, with 5 bases of the junction left unmatched. The CDR3 here is CASSPGTASGNTIYF. The CDR3 coding sequence is TGCGCCAGCAGCCCGGGGACAGCGTCTGGAAACACCATATATTTT.

This sequence joins TRBV7-9 and TRBJ1-3; D call uncertain. The CDR3 has 18 amino acids. Trimming stripped 1 base from V and 1 base from J, with 17 bases between. Germline assignment: CDR1 SEHNR and CDR2 FQNEAQ (reference sequence). CDR3 in DNA: TGTGCCAGCAGCTTAGTACTAAACAGCCTCAAGTCTGGAAACACCATATATTTT. Translation gives CASSLVLNSLKSGNTIYF.

J is TRBJ2-7 and V is TRBV7-9; 15 bases agree with TRBD2. The V gene end was trimmed by 6 bases and the J gene end by 6 bases; junction bases not matched to a gene: 3. CDR1 is SEHNR and CDR2 is FQNEAQ in the germline V gene (reference sequence). The CDR3 has 14 residues. CDR3 sequence: CASSSGLAGGEQYF. CDR3 nucleotide sequence: TGTGCCAGCAGTTCGGGACTAGCGGGAGGCGAGCAGTACTTC.

This CDR3 is CASSEQESNQPQHF. The CDR3 coding sequence is TGTGCCAGCAGCGAACAGGAAAGTAATCAGCCCCAGCATTTT. This chain links TRBV9 with TRBJ1-5; the D gene is possibly TRBD1 (5 bases). Deletions cut 3 bases from V and 4 bases from J, with 11 bases between. The CDR3 has 14 residues. CDR1 and CDR2 from the germline V gene are SGDLS and YYNGEE.

The CDR3 nucleotides read TGTGCCAGTAGTATGTCAGGGTCCTTCTTCTCCTACGAGCAGTACTTC. It is translated as CASSMSGSFFSYEQYF. This chain connects TRBV19 to TRBJ2-7; D is perhaps TRBD1 (5 bases). The germline CDR1 and CDR2 sequences are LNHDA and SQIVND (reference sequence). The CDR3 has 16 amino acids. The ends were cut back, 3 bases at V and 0 bases at J, with 15 bases in the middle.

J is TRBJ2-7 and V is TRBV7-6, with a weak D call TRBD1 (5 bases). Trimming pared 1 base from V and 6 bases from J, leaving 19 bases between. The CDR3 extends over 16 amino acids. Germline V lookup: CDR1 SGHVS, CDR2 FNYEAQ. CDR3 residues: CASSLGATGTIGEQYF. The CDR3 DNA sequence: TGTGCCAGCAGCTTAGGGGCTACAGGAACTATCGGCGAGCAGTACTTC.

The chain is built from TRBV7-8 and TRBJ1-5; D is perhaps TRBD1 (6 bases). This CDR3 comprises 19 residues. Between the trimmed V and J ends, which lost 5 bases and 2 bases, there was a span of 25 bases. The germline V gene has CDR1 SGHVS and CDR2 FQNEAQ. This chain's CDR3 is CASSPIPNYRVTGNQPQHF. The CDR3 DNA is TGTGCCAGCAGCCCGATACCCAACTACAGGGTAACCGGCAATCAGCCCCAGCATTTT.

The chain uses TRBV2 and TRBJ1-2; weak D call: TRBD1 (5 bases). V was trimmed by 7 bases and J by 4 bases, leaving 7 bases between them. CDR1 is SNHLY and CDR2 is FYNNEI in the germline V gene. This CDR3 region has 11 residues. CDR3 amino acids: CASTDSYGYTF. The CDR3 bases are TGTGCCAGCACCGACAGCTATGGCTACACCTTC.

This clone was observed once. The chain combines TRBV6-1 with TRBJ1-5; D is perhaps TRBD1 (5 bases). This CDR3 is 14 amino acids long. Germline CDR1 MNHNS, CDR2 SASEGT. Trimming took off 6 bases at V and 4 bases at J, with 13 bases between the two ends. The CDR3 sequence is CASRMRDLNQPQHF. CDR3 in DNA: TGTGCCAGCAGGATGCGGGACCTAAATCAGCCCCAGCATTTT.

This clone came up a few times. The V gene is TRBV9, the J gene TRBJ2-7; D not resolved. The CDR3 runs 15 residues. Trimming pared 0 bases from V and 1 base from J, leaving 11 bases between. CDR1 and CDR2 (germline): SGDLS, YYNGEE. CDR3 coding DNA: TGTGCCAGCAGCGTAGCGTCCGCATTTTCCTACGAGCAGTACTTC. It encodes CASSVASAFSYEQYF.

The CDR3 loop is CASSPGTVRVPDTQYF. DNA for the CDR3: TGTGCCAGCAGCCCCGGGACAGTGAGGGTCCCAGATACGCAGTATTTT. This chain links TRBV4-2 with TRBJ2-3, with 7 bases that match TRBD1. The CDR3 covers 16 residues. Trimming cost V 4 bases and J 4 bases; bases outside gene matches: 11. CDR1 and CDR2 from the germline V gene are LGHNA and YNFKEQ.

This clone was found a few times. The rearrangement uses TRBV5-8 and TRBJ1-5, with D perhaps TRBD1 (6 bases). Germline V gives CDR1 SGHTS, CDR2 YDEGEE. V shed 3 bases and J shed 0 bases, with 10 bases lying between them. The CDR3 spans 15 residues. The CDR3, as DNA: TGTGCCAGCAGCTACCAGGGGTTTAGCAATCAGCCCCAGCATTTT. Residues: CASSYQGFSNQPQHF.

The chain links TRBV28 to TRBJ2-3, with a possible D match to TRBD2 (6 bases). The germline V gene encodes CDR1 MDHEN and CDR2 SYDVKM. V was pared by 5 bases and J by 1 base, with 13 bases between. The CDR3 covers 15 residues. The CDR3 sequence: CASSTRGRGTDTQYF. The DNA of the CDR3 is TGTGCCAGCAGTACGCGGGGTCGCGGCACAGATACGCAGTATTTT.

V and J are TRBV27 and TRBJ2-3; maybe TRBD1 (6 bases). CDR1 is MNHEY and CDR2 is SMNVEV in the germline V gene (reference sequence). The CDR3 covers 15 residues. The V and J ends lost 6 bases and 3 bases respectively, with 16 bases between them. The CDR3 nucleotides read TGTGCCAGCAGCCAACCGGGACATAGGACAGATACGCAGTATTTT. This translates into CASSQPGHRTDTQYF.

This chain uses TRBV6-6 with TRBJ1-2; 7 nucleotides agree with TRBD1. V was pared by 2 bases and J by 6 bases, with 9 bases of the junction left unmatched. The V gene's germline CDR1 is MNHNY and CDR2 SVGAGI (reference sequence). CDR3 size: 15 residues. CDR3: CASSYPETGNHGYTF. The CDR3 bases are TGTGCCAGCAGTTACCCCGAGACAGGGAACCATGGCTACACCTTC.

The CDR3 DNA sequence: TGTGCCAGCAGCACCTCGACGCACACCGGGGAGCTGTTTTTT. This codes for CASSTSTHTGELFF. The rearrangement joins TRBV5-4 to TRBJ2-2; D gene unclear. The V end lost 4 bases, the J end lost 3 bases, and 10 bases lay between the germline ends. This CDR3 spans 14 amino acids. CDR1 and CDR2 from the germline V gene are SGHNT and YYREEE (reference sequence).

The chain has TRBV30 and TRBJ1-5, with 7 bases aligning to TRBD1. Germline values: CDR1 GTSNPN, CDR2 SVGIG (reference sequence). The CDR3 consists of 15 residues. Trimming removed 1 base from V and 9 bases from J; junction bases left unmatched: 12. The CDR3: CAWSALGQVQGPQHF. The CDR3 DNA follows: TGTGCCTGGAGTGCCCTTGGACAGGTTCAAGGGCCCCAGCATTTT.

This clone was observed once. The chain is built from TRBV6-1 and TRBJ1-5; 8 bases are a match to TRBD1. This CDR3 is built from 15 residues. With V trimmed by 4 bases and J by 3 bases, 5 bases remained unmatched. CDR1 is MNHNS and CDR2 is SASEGT in the germline V gene. Written as DNA, the CDR3 is TGTGCCAGCAGTGTGGGACAGGAACCCAATCAGCCCCAGCATTTT. Its protein product is CASSVGQEPNQPQHF.

By share, this clone ranks as medium-sized. The gene calls are TRBV9 and TRBJ1-1, with D possibly matching TRBD1 (5 bases). Germline CDR1 and CDR2: SGDLS and YYNGEE. The germline V and J ends were trimmed by 4 bases and 1 base, with 11 bases remaining between them. This CDR3 spans 14 amino acids. Here the CDR3 reads CASSPDQGNTEAFF. CDR3 in DNA: TGTGCCAGCAGCCCTGATCAGGGGAACACTGAAGCTTTCTTT. The full variable domain, with the rest looked up from reference TRBV9 and TRBJ1-1, is DSGVTQTPKHLITATGQRVTLRCSPRSGDLSVYWYQQSLDQGLQFLIQYYNGEERAKGNILERFSAQQFPDLHSELNLSSLELGDSALYFCASSPDQGNTEAFFGQGTRLTVV.

The chain employs TRBV28 and TRBJ1-5; the D gene is possibly TRBD1 (5 bases). CDR1 and CDR2 from the germline V gene are MDHEN and SYDVKM. The V gene lost 3 bases and the J gene lost 3 bases, with 18 bases spanning the gap. This CDR3 comprises 17 residues. CDR3 loop: CASSLESGGRVNQPQHF. CDR3 bases: TGTGCCAGCAGTTTGGAGTCTGGGGGAAGGGTCAATCAGCCCCAGCATTTT.

V is TRBV25-1 and J is TRBJ2-3, with 11 positions matching TRBD2. This CDR3 region has 14 residues. The trim removed 10 bases at V and 4 bases at J, leaving 7 bases unmatched. Germline values: CDR1 MGHDK, CDR2 SYGVNS. CDR3 DNA: TGTGCCACCGCGACTAGCGGGGATGCAGATACGCAGTATTTT. It is translated as CATATSGDADTQYF. The full variable domain, completed using reference TRBV25-1 and TRBJ2-3, is EADIYQTPRYLVIGTGKKITLECSQTMGHDKMYWYQQDPGMELHLIHYSYGVNSTEKGDLSSESTVSRIRTEHFPLTLESARPSHTSQYLCATATSGDADTQYFGPGTRLTVL.